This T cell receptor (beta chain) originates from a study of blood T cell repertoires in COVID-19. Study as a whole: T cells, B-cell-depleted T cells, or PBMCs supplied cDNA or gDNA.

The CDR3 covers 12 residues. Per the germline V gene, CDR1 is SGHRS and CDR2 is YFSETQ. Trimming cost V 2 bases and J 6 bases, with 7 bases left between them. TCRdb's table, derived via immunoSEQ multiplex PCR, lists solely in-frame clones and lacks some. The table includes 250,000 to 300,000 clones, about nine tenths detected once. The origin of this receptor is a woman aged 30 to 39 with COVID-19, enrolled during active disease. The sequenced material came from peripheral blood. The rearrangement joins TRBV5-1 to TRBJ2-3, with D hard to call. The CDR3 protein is CASSLPRDTQYF. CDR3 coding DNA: TGCGCCAGCAGCTTACCGAGGGATACGCAGTATTTT.